This is a list of T cell receptor beta chains from one sample in a study of graft-versus-host responses after intestinal transplantation. Produced via immunoSEQ multiplex PCR; TCRdb's table is partial and in-frame only. The table has more than 10,000 clones, around 84% seen once; the top ten hold about 8.6%. The sequences come from PBMCs, collected roughly 310 days after intestinal transplant. Receptors were obtained from a human patient who received an intestinal transplant, so some T cells may come from the graft donor. The CDR3 runs from the conserved cysteine through the conserved F or W. D genes are given only for firm matches. The size field is filled for only some rows; it gives once, few, many or a size class.

V gene: TRBV5-1
D gene: TRBD1
J gene: TRBJ1-1
clone size: NA
CDR3 DNA: TGCGCCAGCAGCTTGGGGGACAGACCCGTGAACACTGAAGCTTTCTTT
CDR3 protein: CASSLGDRPVNTEAFF

V gene: TRBV19
D gene: NA
J gene: TRBJ1-1
clone size: NA
CDR3 DNA: TGTGCCAGTAGTACGGTGAACACTGAAGCTTTCTTT
CDR3 protein: CASSTVNTEAFF

V gene: TRBV19
D gene: TRBD1
J gene: TRBJ2-5
clone size: NA
CDR3 DNA: TGTGCCAGTAGTACCCCCCGACAGGGGTGGGAGACCCAGTACTTC
CDR3 protein: CASSTPRQGWETQYF

V gene: TRBV7-2
D gene: NA
J gene: TRBJ2-2
clone size: NA
CDR3 DNA: TGTGCCAGCAGCCTAAGGTCCAACACCGGGGAGCTGTTTTTT
CDR3 protein: CASSLRSNTGELFF

V gene: TRBV4-3
D gene: NA
J gene: TRBJ1-2
clone size: once
CDR3 DNA: TGCGCCAGCAGCCAAGAGGGGGGGACCCATGGCTACACCTTC
CDR3 protein: CASSQEGGTHGYTF

V gene: TRBV9
D gene: TRBD2
J gene: TRBJ2-6
clone size: once
CDR3 DNA: TGTGCCAGCAGCGTAGCTACGGGAGGGTTGGGGGCCCCCAGAAGCTCTGGGGCCAACGTCCTGACTTTC
CDR3 protein: CASSVATGGLGAPRSSGANVLTF

V gene: TRBV13
D gene: TRBD1
J gene: TRBJ2-1
clone size: NA
CDR3 DNA: TGTGCCAGCAGCTCTGGACAGGGTTTCTACAATGAGCAGTTCTTC
CDR3 protein: CASSSGQGFYNEQFF

V gene: TRBV6-1
D gene: TRBD2
J gene: TRBJ2-2
clone size: NA
CDR3 DNA: TGTGCCAGCAGTGTAGCGGGGGCGAACACCGGGGAGCTGTTTTTT
CDR3 protein: CASSVAGANTGELFF

V gene: TRBV19
D gene: NA
J gene: TRBJ1-4
clone size: NA
CDR3 DNA: TGTGCCAGTAGTGTGTCAGTTAATGAAAAACTGTTTTTT
CDR3 protein: CASSVSVNEKLFF

V gene: TRBV7-3
D gene: TRBD1
J gene: TRBJ1-6
clone size: NA
CDR3 DNA: TGTGCCAGCAGCCTATACGGACAGGGCAATTCACCCCTCCACTTT
CDR3 protein: CASSLYGQGNSPLHF

V gene: TRBV10-3
D gene: TRBD1
J gene: TRBJ2-7
clone size: NA
CDR3 DNA: TGTGCCATCAGTGAGCCAAACGCCGGGACAGGGGTCCACGAGCAGTACTTC
CDR3 protein: CAISEPNAGTGVHEQYF

V gene: TRBV7-8
D gene: NA
J gene: TRBJ2-7
clone size: NA
CDR3 DNA: TGTGCCAGCAGCCCCCCCGGGTGGGAGAATTACGAGCAGTACTTC
CDR3 protein: CASSPPGWENYEQYF

V gene: TRBV28
D gene: TRBD2
J gene: TRBJ2-7
clone size: NA
CDR3 DNA: TGTGCCAGCAGAGCTTTTGGGTCGACTAGCGGGAGATTCGGCGAGCAGTACTTC
CDR3 protein: CASRAFGSTSGRFGEQYF

V gene: TRBV28
D gene: NA
J gene: TRBJ2-5
clone size: NA
CDR3 DNA: TGTGCCAGCAGCCGGGGGCGGGAGACCCAGTACTTC
CDR3 protein: CASSRGRETQYF

V gene: TRBV9
D gene: TRBD2
J gene: TRBJ2-3
clone size: NA
CDR3 DNA: TGTGCCAGCAGTTCCGGGACTAGCGGGAGGACAGATACGCAGTATTTT
CDR3 protein: CASSSGTSGRTDTQYF

V gene: TRBV28
D gene: NA
J gene: TRBJ1-3
clone size: NA
CDR3 DNA: TGTGCCAGCACCCAATGGGGGTTGGGAAACACCATATATTTT
CDR3 protein: CASTQWGLGNTIYF

V gene: TRBV28
D gene: NA
J gene: TRBJ2-7
clone size: NA
CDR3 DNA: TGTGCCAGCAGAAGATACGGTGGGAGCTCCTACGAGCAGTACTTC
CDR3 protein: CASRRYGGSSYEQYF

V gene: TRBV4-1
D gene: NA
J gene: TRBJ2-7
clone size: NA
CDR3 DNA: TGCGCCAGCAGCCAAGACATCGGGAGTTACGAGCAGTACTTC
CDR3 protein: CASSQDIGSYEQYF

V gene: TRBV28
D gene: NA
J gene: TRBJ1-5
clone size: NA
CDR3 DNA: TGTGCCAGCAGTTTATGGCAGGATTACAATCAGCCCCAGCATTTT
CDR3 protein: CASSLWQDYNQPQHF

V gene: TRBV30
D gene: TRBD2
J gene: TRBJ2-1
clone size: NA
CDR3 DNA: TGTGCCTGGAGTGTATTGTGGGACGGGGGGAATGAGCAGTTCTTC
CDR3 protein: CAWSVLWDGGNEQFF

V gene: TRBV28
D gene: NA
J gene: TRBJ1-3
clone size: NA
CDR3 DNA: TGTGCCAGTACTATAACCGGGACTCTCAACGGGAGGAACACCATATATTTT
CDR3 protein: CASTITGTLNGRNTIYF

V gene: TRBV4-3
D gene: TRBD2
J gene: TRBJ2-2
clone size: NA
CDR3 DNA: TGCGCCAGCAGCCACATCGGGTCATCGGGGGGCACCGGGGAGCTGTTTTTT
CDR3 protein: CASSHIGSSGGTGELFF

V gene: TRBV4-2
D gene: NA
J gene: TRBJ2-6
clone size: NA
CDR3 DNA: TGTGCCAGCAGCCAAGATCCGACAGACTCTGGGGCCAACGTCCTGACTTTC
CDR3 protein: CASSQDPTDSGANVLTF

V gene: TRBV28
D gene: TRBD1
J gene: TRBJ1-2
clone size: NA
CDR3 DNA: TGTGCCAGCAGCCTGGACAGGATCTATGGCTACACCTTC
CDR3 protein: CASSLDRIYGYTF

V gene: TRBV30
D gene: TRBD1
J gene: TRBJ2-7
clone size: few
CDR3 DNA: TGTGCCTGCGATCCGGGACAGAGCTCCTACGAGCAGTACTTC
CDR3 protein: CACDPGQSSYEQYF

V gene: TRBV5-6
D gene: TRBD1
J gene: TRBJ2-1
clone size: NA
CDR3 DNA: TGTGCCAGCACGGGACAGGGGGCGCACAATGAGCAGTTCTTC
CDR3 protein: CASTGQGAHNEQFF